The 20 T cell receptor beta chains below come from one sample, sequenced in a study of blood T cells in healthy people across ages. Then a second PCR, running about 6 to 12 cycles, was carried out with a sample-barcoded 5' primer and a J-beta primer mix. TCRdb recomputed calls from the 5' RACE reads with MiXCR, one row per CDR3 protein. Of approximately 1,000,000 distinct CDR3 sequences in the sample, roughly two fifths were seen once. The sample comprised blood. The receptors were sampled from a man between 18 and 29 years old in good health.

V and J are TRBV4-3 and TRBJ2-2; perhaps TRBD1 as D (5 bases). The V end was cut by 4 bases, the J end by 6 bases, with 24 bases between. Germline loops: CDR1 LGHNA, CDR2 YSLEER. The CDR3 is 18 residues long. CDR3 nucleotides: TGCGCCAGCAGCCGCGGAGTAGGGGCACCACAACGGGCCGGGGAGCTGTTTTTT. As protein: CASSRGVGAPQRAGELFF.

The chain combines TRBV20-1 with TRBJ2-1, with a tentative D call TRBD1 (6 bases). CDR1 is DFQATT and CDR2 is SNEGSKA in the germline V gene (reference sequence). V lost 3 bases and J 7 bases, leaving 13 bases between the germline ends. The CDR3 is made up of 13 amino acids. The CDR3 is CSASQGSGNEQFF. The CDR3 region has the DNA TGCAGTGCTAGCCAGGGGTCGGGGAATGAGCAGTTCTTC.

The chain's CDR3 is CASSQEEGVHSYNEQFF. In DNA, the CDR3 is TGCGCCAGCAGCCAAGAAGAGGGCGTCCACTCCTACAATGAGCAGTTCTTC. The rearrangement links TRBV4-1 to TRBJ2-1; tentative D call: TRBD2 (5 bases). The germline V gene has CDR1 MGHRA and CDR2 YSYEKL. The ends were cut back, 0 bases at V and 0 bases at J, with 12 bases in the middle. The CDR3 is 17 amino acids.

This clonotype was observed at least ten times. The rearrangement links TRBV25-1 to TRBJ2-1; D is uncertain. Trimming left V 3 bases short and J 2 bases short, with 17 bases between. Germline CDR1 reads MGHDK; CDR2 reads SYGVNS. The length of the CDR3 is 17 residues. Written as DNA, the CDR3 is TGTGCCAGCAGTGACTCCCTCGGACGTACGACCTACAATGAGCAGTTCTTC. This gives the protein CASSDSLGRTTYNEQFF.

There are a few counts of this clonotype. The chain has TRBV20-1 and TRBJ2-5, with D unclear. The CDR3 runs 13 residues. Trimming pared 0 bases from V and 5 bases from J, leaving 10 bases between. In germline, CDR1 is DFQATT, CDR2 SNEGSKA (reference sequence). CDR3 coding DNA: TGCAGTGCTAGAGACGCAAGCGTTGAGACCCAGTACTTC. Encoded protein: CSARDASVETQYF.

CDR3 amino acids: CSVGIRRVGDGYTF. CDR3 nucleotide sequence: TGCAGCGTTGGGATACGGCGGGTCGGCGATGGCTACACCTTC. J is TRBJ1-2 and V is TRBV29-1; D uncertain. Germline CDR1 and CDR2: SQVTM and ANQGSEA. Trimming removed 4 bases from V and 6 bases from J, with 18 bases in between. This CDR3 is 14 amino acids long.

The J gene is TRBJ1-1, the V gene TRBV5-1; 7 bases are a match to TRBD1. This CDR3 region has 13 residues. The germline V gene has CDR1 SGHRS and CDR2 YFSETQ. J lost 7 bases, V lost 4 bases, and 7 bases had no gene match. This chain's CDR3 is CASSEGTAGEAFF. CDR3 coding DNA: TGCGCCAGCAGCGAGGGGACAGCCGGTGAAGCTTTCTTT.

This chain links TRBV4-2 with TRBJ2-3, with 8 nucleotides matching TRBD2. Germline V gene lookup returns CDR1 LGHNA and CDR2 YNFKEQ. There are 20 residues in the CDR3. The J segment lost 2 bases and the V segment lost 1 base, leaving 17 bases of the junction unmatched. This CDR3 reads CASSQGAGSGDHSDTDTQYF. The CDR3 DNA reads TGTGCCAGCAGCCAAGGGGCTGGTAGCGGGGACCACTCCGACACAGATACGCAGTATTTT.

This clonotype was seen more than once but under ten times. This sequence joins TRBV12-3 or TRBV12-4 and TRBJ1-4; TRBD1 matches 7 bases. The CDR3 has 16 amino acids. V lost 7 bases and J lost 3; bases outside the gene matches: 11. The DNA of the CDR3 is TGTGCCAGCATCCTCGAACAGGGGTCAGCTAATGAAAAACTGTTTTTT. Translated, it gives CASILEQGSANEKLFF.

This clonotype turned up a few times. This chain connects TRBV4-3 to TRBJ2-7, with TRBD1 identical over 10 bases. Germline loops: CDR1 LGHNA, CDR2 YSLEER. J was trimmed by 4 bases and V by 4 bases; bases with no gene match: 7. This CDR3 is 15 amino acids long. For the CDR3, the DNA is TGCGCCAGCAGCCGAGTAACGGGACAGGGGTACGAGCAGTACTTC. This translates into CASSRVTGQGYEQYF.

This clonotype was picked up a small number of times. The chain recombines TRBV6-2 or TRBV6-3 with TRBJ2-1, with D uncertain. The J call may be in error: the DNA end matches TRBJ2-7 better. CDR1 and CDR2 (germline): MNHEY, SVGEGT. The CDR3 runs to 13 residues. CDR3 loop: CASSISSYNEQYF. DNA for the CDR3: TGTGCCAGCAGTATTAGCTCCTACAATGAGCAGTACTTC.

Many counts were recorded for this clonotype. The J gene is TRBJ1-6, the V gene TRBV20-1; D gene unclear. V lost 4 bases, J lost 5 bases, and 9 bases lay in between. This CDR3 has 13 residues. In germline, CDR1 is DFQATT, CDR2 SNEGSKA (reference sequence). The CDR3, as DNA: TGCAGTGCTACAGGACTTGATAATTCACCCCTCCACTTT. As protein: CSATGLDNSPLHF.

The table lists this clonotype with a count of one. The chain combines TRBV2 with TRBJ1-4; TRBD1 matches 11 bases. Germline trimming cut 9 bases from V and 7 bases from J; bases unmatched to any gene: 7. Germline V gene data show CDR1 as SNHLY and CDR2 as FYNNEI. This CDR3 spans 14 amino acids. CDR3 residues: CAREAGTGGEKLFF. In nucleotides, the CDR3 is TGTGCCAGAGAGGCCGGGACAGGGGGTGAAAAACTGTTTTTT.

The V gene is TRBV28, the J gene TRBJ2-2; no clear D gene. CDR3 size: 12 residues. The germline CDR1 and CDR2 sequences are MDHEN and SYDVKM. V was pared by 6 bases and J by 8 bases, with 10 bases between. The CDR3 here is CASSIRPGELFF. For the CDR3, the DNA is TGTGCCAGCAGCATTCGCCCGGGGGAGCTGTTTTTT.

A note on this clonotype: Compared with germline, one end of the junction differs, possibly owing to a read error. J is TRBJ2-1 and V is TRBV4-2; TRBD2 is a possible D gene (7 bases). CDR3 length: 17 amino acids. Per germline, CDR1 LGHNA and CDR2 YNFKEQ. In nucleotides, the CDR3 is TGTGCCGGCAGCCAAGATCGGGGCGGGGGCCCGTACAATGAGCAGTTCTTC. Protein: CAGSQDRGGGPYNEQFF.

This clonotype was found a few times. The V call is TRBV20-1, the J call TRBJ1-1; D unclear. The CDR3 sequence is 12 residues long. V lost 3 bases to trimming and J lost 7 bases, with 12 bases between them. Germline lookup yields CDR1 DFQATT and CDR2 SNEGSKA (reference sequence). The CDR3 reads CSASSSGNEAFF. CDR3 coding DNA: TGCAGTGCTAGTAGTTCTGGGAATGAAGCTTTCTTT.

The chain has TRBV20-1 and TRBJ2-1; D perhaps matches TRBD1 (5 bases). The CDR3 runs to 11 residues. CDR1 and CDR2 from the germline V gene are DFQATT and SNEGSKA (reference sequence). V was shortened by 6 bases and J by 8 bases, with 11 bases between the two germline ends. CDR3 DNA: TGCAGTGCCAAGGGGTGGGATGAGCAGTTCTTC. It encodes CSAKGWDEQFF.

This chain connects TRBV20-1 to TRBJ2-3, with D possibly TRBD2 on 6 matching bases. The CDR3 loop spans 14 amino acids. The V end lost 6 bases, the J end lost 8 bases, and 21 bases lay between the germline ends. Germline V CDR1 and CDR2: DFQATT, SNEGSKA (reference sequence). In DNA form, the CDR3 reads TGCAGTGCCCCGGGACTCCCTAACTCCGGTACGCAGTATTTT. Translating gives CSAPGLPNSGTQYF.

For this clonotype: An end of the junction does not agree with germline; a read error may underlie this. The J gene is TRBJ1-2, the V gene TRBV7-3; 7 nucleotides agree with TRBD1. Germline V lookup: CDR1 SGHTA, CDR2 FQGTGA. This CDR3 is built from 12 residues. CDR3 sequence (DNA): TGTACCAGCAGCCATGGGGACAGCGGCTACACCTTC. Protein: CTSSHGDSGYTF.

In this sample, this clonotype turned up a few times. CDR3 in amino acids: CASSVDGVSTDTQYF. The CDR3 region has the DNA TGTGCCAGCAGTGTAGACGGCGTTAGCACAGATACGCAGTATTTT. The chain carries TRBV2 and TRBJ2-3; D is undetermined. There are 15 residues in the CDR3. Germline V gene data show CDR1 as SNHLY and CDR2 as FYNNEI. The germline V and J ends were trimmed by 4 bases and 0 bases, with 11 bases remaining between them.